This T cell receptor (beta chain) was identified during a study of T cells in Graves' hyperthyroidism and ophthalmopathy. Findings of the study overall: The model predicted ophthalmopathy a median roughly 6.3 months before onset. The blood repertoire included most of the expanded thyroid clonotypes above 0.001.

The investigators amplified TCR beta CDR3 regions from RNA transcripts. RT-PCR in the first round (using the HTBI primer set) targeted the TCR CDR3. TCRdb reprocessed the multiplex PCR reads with MiXCR, giving one entry per CDR3 protein. The sample yields fewer than 900,000 distinct CDR3 sequences, roughly a sixth seen once. Germline V gene data show CDR1 as SEHNR and CDR2 as FQNEAQ (reference sequence). V shed 1 base, J shed 5 bases, and the junction held 10 bases outside the gene matches. CDR3 length: 16 residues. Details on this clonotype: Its antigen is currently unknown.

Input material: blood. This sequence was found in a woman aged 50 to 60 with Graves' hyperthyroidism that later progressed to Graves' ophthalmopathy. V usage is TRBV7-9 and J usage is TRBJ1-2, with 7 nucleotides matching TRBD1. Written as DNA, the CDR3 is TGTGCCAGCAGCTTAGGAGGAGGGGGCAGGGTGTATGGCTACACCTTC. This codes for CASSLGGGGRVYGYTF.